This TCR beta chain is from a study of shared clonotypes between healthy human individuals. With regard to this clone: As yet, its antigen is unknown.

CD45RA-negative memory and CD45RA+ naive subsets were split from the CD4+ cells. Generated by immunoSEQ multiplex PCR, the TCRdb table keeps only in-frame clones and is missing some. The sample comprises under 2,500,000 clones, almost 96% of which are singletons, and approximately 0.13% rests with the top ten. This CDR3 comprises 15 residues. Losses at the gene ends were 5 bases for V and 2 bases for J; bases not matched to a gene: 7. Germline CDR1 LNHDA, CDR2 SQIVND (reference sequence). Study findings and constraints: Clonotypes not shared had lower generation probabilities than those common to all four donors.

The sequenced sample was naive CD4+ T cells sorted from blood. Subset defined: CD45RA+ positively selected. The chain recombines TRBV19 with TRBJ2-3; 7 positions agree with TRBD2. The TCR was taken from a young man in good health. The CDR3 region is CASSYPGLSTDTQYF. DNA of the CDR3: TGTGCCAGTAGTTACCCGGGACTATCCACAGATACGCAGTATTTT.